This T cell receptor beta chain was identified in a study of radiotherapy plus CTLA-4 blockade in lung cancer. In chemo-refractory metastatic non-small-cell lung cancer, patients got ipilimumab CTLA-4 blockade together with focal radiation. Germline V gene lookup returns CDR1 SGHRS and CDR2 YFSETQ. V was shortened by 2 bases and J by 0 bases, with 12 bases between the two germline ends. The CDR3 is 15 residues long. Here immunoSEQ multiplex PCR was the method, and the copy in TCRdb shows in-frame clones only, minus some. The profile shows roughly 100,000 clones, under 90% of them singletons. The chain has TRBV5-1 and TRBJ2-7; a possible D gene is TRBD1 (5 bases). The origin of this receptor is a human donor with non-small cell lung cancer that progressed on radiotherapy plus ipilimumab. Some clones in this sample may be carry-over from other donors' samples. The sequencing here drew on peripheral blood, taken from a patient treated with radiotherapy plus ipilimumab. The CDR3 sequence: CASSFRRQTSYEQYF. The CDR3 DNA reads TGCGCCAGCAGCTTTCGTAGACAGACCTCCTACGAGCAGTACTTC.